This record covers a single T cell receptor (beta chain). It has no known antigen specificity. No quality values exist for individual bases; no much larger clone is one base distant. The protocol used for the library was RT-PCR. Instrument used: NextSeq 550. The public sequencing data were trimmed at Q25 with fastp and processed into clonotypes with MiXCR by TCRdb, which kept only in-frame beta chains. Each entry is one CDR3 protein sequence, shown with its most common DNA and genes. Within this sample are around 200,000 distinct CDR3 sequences, with over 30% of them counted one time only. The ten top clones hold around a tenth of the sample. This specimen comes from a study of patients and donors after allogeneic stem cell transplantation (dated by TCRdb to 2020 to 2022). According to the germline V gene (reference sequence), CDR1 reads DFQATT and CDR2 reads SNEGSKA. The CDR3 measures 11 amino acids from cysteine to phenylalanine. Just the 33-base CDR3 DNA is kept, in frame starting at base 1. Deletion took 3 bases off V and 10 bases off J, with a span of 12 bases between the germline ends.

This TCR was recovered from a human donor who was either an allogeneic HSCT recipient or a stem cell or donor lymphocyte infusion donor (not recorded which). It is not recorded whose cells these are; they may come from a transplant donor. The rearrangement combines TRBV20-1 with TRBJ1-1, and the D gene may be TRBD1, 5 bases matching. Sequences were obtained from blood, either unsorted or a sorted T cell fraction (not recorded which). CDR3 reads: CSASPGTGAFF. At the DNA level, the sequence is TGCAGTGCTAGCCCCGGAACAGGAGCTTTCTTT.